A selection of T cell receptor beta chains follows, all from one sample in a study of shared T cell receptors in the human thymus. Only in-frame clones appear in the TCRdb table, and some are missing; sequencing was by immunoSEQ multiplex PCR. The table records some 660,000 clones, about 90% of them present only once. This same sample was also part of a study on human thymus T cells.

The source material was thymocytes. These receptors were taken from a boy less than two years old with a congenital heart defect. Both conserved end residues are part of each CDR3. The D gene is left open where the match is weak. Clone size appears in some rows only: once, few, many, or a class for an expanded clone.

v_call: TRBV9; j_call: TRBJ1-2; clone_size: once; d_call: TRBD1; cdr3_aa: CASSVGQGPYGYTF; cdr3_nt: TGTGCCAGCAGCGTAGGACAGGGACCTTATGGCTACACCTTC
v_call: TRBV10-3; j_call: TRBJ2-3; clone_size: .; d_call: TRBD1; cdr3_aa: CAIRDREHDTQYF; cdr3_nt: TGTGCCATCAGGGACAGGGAGCACGATACGCAGTATTTT
v_call: TRBV5-5; j_call: TRBJ2-2; clone_size: .; d_call: .; cdr3_aa: CASSFGPNTGELFF; cdr3_nt: TGTGCCAGCAGCTTTGGGCCGAACACCGGGGAGCTGTTTTTT
v_call: TRBV7-8; j_call: TRBJ1-6; clone_size: .; d_call: .; cdr3_aa: CASSLARGQGRSPLHF; cdr3_nt: TGTGCCAGCAGCTTAGCCAGAGGGCAGGGGCGTTCCCCCCTCCACTTT
v_call: TRBV15; j_call: TRBJ2-2; clone_size: .; d_call: TRBD1; cdr3_aa: CATRTGSRTGELFF; cdr3_nt: TGTGCCACCCGGACAGGTTCGAGGACCGGGGAGCTGTTTTTT
v_call: TRBV6-1; j_call: TRBJ2-7; clone_size: once; d_call: .; cdr3_aa: CASSPGGYRSDEQYF; cdr3_nt: TGTGCCAGCAGCCCCGGTGGGTACAGGTCAGACGAGCAGTACTTC
v_call: TRBV28; j_call: TRBJ1-6; clone_size: .; d_call: TRBD1; cdr3_aa: CASSLAGTVVPGSPLHF; cdr3_nt: TGTGCCAGCAGTTTAGCCGGGACAGTGGTCCCAGGGTCACCCCTCCACTTT
v_call: TRBV18; j_call: TRBJ2-4; clone_size: .; d_call: .; cdr3_aa: CASSDQIVSGAKNIQYF; cdr3_nt: TGTGCCAGCTCCGACCAAATAGTTAGCGGTGCCAAAAACATTCAGTACTTC
v_call: TRBV7-9; j_call: TRBJ2-7; clone_size: .; d_call: TRBD2; cdr3_aa: CASSTIGVGGLHEQYF; cdr3_nt: TGTGCCAGCAGCACAATCGGCGTGGGGGGACTACACGAGCAGTACTTC
v_call: TRBV11-1; j_call: TRBJ1-1; clone_size: few; d_call: .; cdr3_aa: CASSLRNSNTEAFF; cdr3_nt: TGTGCCAGCAGCTTGAGAAATTCGAACACTGAAGCTTTCTTT
v_call: TRBV19; j_call: TRBJ1-1; clone_size: .; d_call: .; cdr3_aa: CASSRREQDREGPEAFF; cdr3_nt: TGTGCCAGTAGTAGAAGAGAGCAGGACCGGGAAGGGCCTGAAGCTTTCTTT
v_call: TRBV5-4; j_call: TRBJ2-2; clone_size: .; d_call: .; cdr3_aa: CASSLELALGELFF; cdr3_nt: TGTGCCAGCAGCTTGGAACTAGCTCTCGGGGAGCTGTTTTTT
v_call: TRBV6-5; j_call: TRBJ2-2; clone_size: .; d_call: .; cdr3_aa: CASGRRGHTGELFF; cdr3_nt: TGTGCCAGCGGGAGGCGGGGGCACACCGGGGAGCTGTTTTTT
v_call: TRBV2; j_call: TRBJ1-5; clone_size: .; d_call: TRBD1; cdr3_aa: CASSEEKGGDRGRPHSNQPQHF; cdr3_nt: TGTGCCAGCAGTGAAGAAAAAGGAGGTGACAGGGGGCGACCCCATAGCAATCAGCCCCAGCATTTT
v_call: TRBV5-1; j_call: TRBJ1-1; clone_size: .; d_call: .; cdr3_aa: CASSLPIQGAEAFF; cdr3_nt: TGCGCCAGCAGCTTACCCATACAGGGCGCTGAAGCTTTCTTT
v_call: TRBV27; j_call: TRBJ2-1; clone_size: .; d_call: TRBD2; cdr3_aa: CASANGGVEQFF; cdr3_nt: TGTGCCAGCGCTAACGGGGGGGTTGAGCAGTTCTTC
v_call: TRBV13; j_call: TRBJ2-7; clone_size: .; d_call: .; cdr3_aa: CASSPRGYEQYF; cdr3_nt: TGTGCCAGCAGCCCCCGAGGCTACGAGCAGTACTTC